Given below is one TCR beta chain in context. Antigen: not known. The germline V gene encodes CDR1 MDHEN and CDR2 SYDVKM. CDR3 length: 13 amino acids. This sample was taken from a study of T cells expressing NK-cell markers. The wider study: Beta-chain profiling covered CD3+CD56+NKG2C+, CD3+CD56+NKG2C- and CD3+CD56-NKG2C+ sorted subsets. Study findings and constraints: The study did not resolve the HCMV specificity of expanded NKG2C+ T cell clones. One observes that, in several donors, these clonotypes were also the leading ones within the CD3+CD56-NKG2C+ fraction.

A 5'RACE template switching approach incorporating UMIs was used to make TCR beta cDNA. TCRdb reanalyzed the 5' RACE reads and collapses them to one entry per CDR3 protein, without DNA. This repertoire comprises about 150,000 distinct CDR3 sequences; its ten largest clones make up roughly 12%. The sequence came from a young man in good health. The sample consisted of blood T cells: a sorted CD56 or NKG2C T cell subset, CD4+ or CD8+ T cells, or bulk PBMC T cells (not recorded which). The chain employs TRBV28 and TRBJ2-7; TCRdb designates TRBD2, a call that cannot be tested without DNA. CDR3 sequence: CASRPLTSPEQYF.